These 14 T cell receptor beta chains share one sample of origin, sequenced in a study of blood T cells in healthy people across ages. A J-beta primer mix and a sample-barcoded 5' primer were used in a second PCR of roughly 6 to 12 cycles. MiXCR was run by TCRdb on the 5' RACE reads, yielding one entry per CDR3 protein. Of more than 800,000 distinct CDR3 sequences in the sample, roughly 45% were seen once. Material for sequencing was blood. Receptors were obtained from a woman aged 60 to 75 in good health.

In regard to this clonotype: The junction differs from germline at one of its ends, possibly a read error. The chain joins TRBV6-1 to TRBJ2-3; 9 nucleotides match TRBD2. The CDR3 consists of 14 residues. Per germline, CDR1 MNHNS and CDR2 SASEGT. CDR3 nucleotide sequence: TGTGCCAACAGTGCCCCAGCGGGGGGAGATACGCAGTATTTT. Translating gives CANSAPAGGDTQYF.

The CDR3 loop reads CASRTGTSNEQFF. CDR3 DNA: TGTGCCAGCAGAACCGGGACCAGCAATGAGCAGTTCTTC. V is TRBV2 and J is TRBJ2-1; D may be TRBD1 or TRBD2 (5 bases each). The V and J ends lost 6 bases and 6 bases respectively, with 12 bases between them. The CDR3 length is 13 residues. CDR1 SNHLY and CDR2 FYNNEI come from the germline V gene.

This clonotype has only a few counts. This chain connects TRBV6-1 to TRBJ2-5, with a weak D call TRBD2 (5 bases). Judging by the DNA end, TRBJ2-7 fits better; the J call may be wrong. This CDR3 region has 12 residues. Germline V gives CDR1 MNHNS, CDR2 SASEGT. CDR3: CASRTPGYEQYF. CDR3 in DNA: TGTGCCAGCAGAACCCCGGGGTACGAGCAGTACTTC.

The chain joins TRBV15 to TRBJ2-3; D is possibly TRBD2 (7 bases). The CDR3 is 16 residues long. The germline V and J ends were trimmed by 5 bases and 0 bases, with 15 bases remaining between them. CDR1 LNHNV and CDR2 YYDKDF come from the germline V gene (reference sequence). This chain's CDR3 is CATSSSGGRSTDTQYF. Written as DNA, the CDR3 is TGTGCCACCAGCTCCTCCGGGGGGCGGAGCACAGATACGCAGTATTTT.

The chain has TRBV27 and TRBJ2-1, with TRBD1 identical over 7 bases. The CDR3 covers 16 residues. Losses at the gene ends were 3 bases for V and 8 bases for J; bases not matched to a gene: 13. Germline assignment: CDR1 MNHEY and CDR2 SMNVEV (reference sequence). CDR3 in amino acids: CASSFEGAPLRDEQFF. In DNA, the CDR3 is TGTGCCAGCAGTTTTGAGGGGGCGCCTCTTCGGGATGAGCAGTTCTTC.

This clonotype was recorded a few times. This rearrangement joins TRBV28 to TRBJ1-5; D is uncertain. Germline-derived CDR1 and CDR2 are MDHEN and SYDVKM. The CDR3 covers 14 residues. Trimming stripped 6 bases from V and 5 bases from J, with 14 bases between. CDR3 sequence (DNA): TGTGCCAGCAGGCCCCAGAGTATGTATCAGCCCCAGCATTTT. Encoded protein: CASRPQSMYQPQHF.

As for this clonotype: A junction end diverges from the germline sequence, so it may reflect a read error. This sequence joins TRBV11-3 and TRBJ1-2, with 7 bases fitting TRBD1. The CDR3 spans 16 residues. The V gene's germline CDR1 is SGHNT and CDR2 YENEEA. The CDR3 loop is CASSWGTDPRSYGYTF. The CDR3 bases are TGCGCCAGCAGCTGGGGGACAGACCCCCGCTCCTATGGCTACACCTTC.

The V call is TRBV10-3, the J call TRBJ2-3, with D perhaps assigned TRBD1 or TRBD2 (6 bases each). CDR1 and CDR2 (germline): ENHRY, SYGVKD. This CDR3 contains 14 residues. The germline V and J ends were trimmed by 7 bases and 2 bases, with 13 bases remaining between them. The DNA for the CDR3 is TGTGCCATCAACCGGGGGCCCGACACAGATACGCAGTATTTT. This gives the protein CAINRGPDTDTQYF.

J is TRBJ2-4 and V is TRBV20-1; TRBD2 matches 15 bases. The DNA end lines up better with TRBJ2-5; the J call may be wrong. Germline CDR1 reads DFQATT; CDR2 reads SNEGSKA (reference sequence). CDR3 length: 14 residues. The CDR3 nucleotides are TGCAGCGGCGGACTAGCGGGAGGGCCGAAGACCCAGTACTTC. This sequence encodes CSGGLAGGPKTQYF.

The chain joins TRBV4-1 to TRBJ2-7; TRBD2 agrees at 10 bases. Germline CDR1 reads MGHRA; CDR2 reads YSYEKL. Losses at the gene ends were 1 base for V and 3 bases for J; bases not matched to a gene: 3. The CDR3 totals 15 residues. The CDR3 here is CASSQVTSGNYEQYF. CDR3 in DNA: TGCGCCAGCAGCCAAGTCACTAGCGGGAACTACGAGCAGTACTTC.

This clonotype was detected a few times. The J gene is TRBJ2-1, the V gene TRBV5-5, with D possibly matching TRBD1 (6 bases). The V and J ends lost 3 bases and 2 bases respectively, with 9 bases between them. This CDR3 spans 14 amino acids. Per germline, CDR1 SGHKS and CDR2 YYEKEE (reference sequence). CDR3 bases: TGTGCCAGCAGCTCCAGGACAGCCTACAATGAGCAGTTCTTC. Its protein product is CASSSRTAYNEQFF.

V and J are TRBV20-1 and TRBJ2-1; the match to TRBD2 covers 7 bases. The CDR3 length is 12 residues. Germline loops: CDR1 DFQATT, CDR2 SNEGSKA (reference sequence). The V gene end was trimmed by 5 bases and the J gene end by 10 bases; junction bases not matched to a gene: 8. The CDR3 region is CSAPRTSREQFF. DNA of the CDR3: TGCAGTGCTCCCCGGACTAGTCGGGAGCAGTTCTTC.

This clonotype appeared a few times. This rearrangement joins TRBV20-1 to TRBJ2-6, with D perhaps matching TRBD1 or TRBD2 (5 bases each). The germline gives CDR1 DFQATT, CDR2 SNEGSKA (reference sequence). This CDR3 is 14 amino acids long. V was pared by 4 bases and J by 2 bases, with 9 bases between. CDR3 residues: CSATGGAGANVLTF. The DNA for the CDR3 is TGCAGTGCTACTGGGGGAGCTGGGGCCAACGTCCTGACTTTC.

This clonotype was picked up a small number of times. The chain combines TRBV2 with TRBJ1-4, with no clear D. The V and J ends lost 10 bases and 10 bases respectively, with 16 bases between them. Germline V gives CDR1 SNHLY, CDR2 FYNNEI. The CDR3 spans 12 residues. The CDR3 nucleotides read TGTGCCACCGACATGGACGGCGGAAAACTGTTTTTT. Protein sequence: CATDMDGGKLFF. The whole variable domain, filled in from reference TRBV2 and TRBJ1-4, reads EPEVTQTPSHQVTQMGQEVILRCVPISNHLYFYWYRQILGQKVEFLVSFYNNEISEKSEIFDDQFSVERPDGSNFTLKIRSTKLEDSAMYFCATDMDGGKLFFGSGTQLSVL.